The next 2 T cell receptor beta chains were all read from a single sample in a study of cytomegalovirus exposure and HLA in healthy donors. Primers: 60 Vbeta forward and 13 Jbeta reverse. Data came from immunoSEQ multiplex PCR; TCRdb stores just in-frame clones and leaves some out. The sample consists of around 150,000 clones, roughly 80% of them appearing once. Material: PBMCs. These TCRs come from a man in his forties or fifties in good health and CMV-seronegative.

This sequence joins TRBV9 and TRBJ1-1, with a possible D match to TRBD1 (5 bases). The V gene lost 6 bases and the J gene lost 1 base, with 16 bases spanning the gap. This CDR3 comprises 15 residues. Germline CDR1 SGDLS, CDR2 YYNGEE. The CDR3 coding sequence is TGTGCCAGCACCCCCCGGGGGGTAGGGAACACTGAAGCTTTCTTT. It specifies CASTPRGVGNTEAFF.

This clone was seen only once. The chain recombines TRBV11-2 with TRBJ1-2, with TRBD1 as a possible D gene (5 bases). Trimming shortened V by 2 bases and J by 7 bases, and 11 bases separated the two germline ends. In germline, CDR1 is SGHAT, CDR2 FQNNGV. CDR3 length: 13 residues. CDR3 in amino acids: CASSLSGFLGYTF. The DNA of the CDR3 is TGTGCCAGCAGCTTATCAGGGTTCCTTGGCTACACCTTC.